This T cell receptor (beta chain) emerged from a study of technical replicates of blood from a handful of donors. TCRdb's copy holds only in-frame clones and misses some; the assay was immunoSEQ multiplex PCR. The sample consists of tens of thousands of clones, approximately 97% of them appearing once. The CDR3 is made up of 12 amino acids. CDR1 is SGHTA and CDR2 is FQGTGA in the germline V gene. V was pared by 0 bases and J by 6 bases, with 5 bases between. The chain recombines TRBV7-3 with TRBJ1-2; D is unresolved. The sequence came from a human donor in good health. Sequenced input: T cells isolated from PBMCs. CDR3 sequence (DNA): TGTGCCAGCAGCTTAACCGGGGATGGCTACACCTTC. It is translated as CASSLTGDGYTF. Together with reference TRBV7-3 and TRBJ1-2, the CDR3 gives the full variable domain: GAGVSQTPSNKVTEKGKYVELRCDPISGHTALYWYRQSLGQGPEFLIYFQGTGAADDSGLPNDRFFAVRPEGSVSTLKIQRTERGDSAVYLCASSLTGDGYTFGSGTRLTVV.